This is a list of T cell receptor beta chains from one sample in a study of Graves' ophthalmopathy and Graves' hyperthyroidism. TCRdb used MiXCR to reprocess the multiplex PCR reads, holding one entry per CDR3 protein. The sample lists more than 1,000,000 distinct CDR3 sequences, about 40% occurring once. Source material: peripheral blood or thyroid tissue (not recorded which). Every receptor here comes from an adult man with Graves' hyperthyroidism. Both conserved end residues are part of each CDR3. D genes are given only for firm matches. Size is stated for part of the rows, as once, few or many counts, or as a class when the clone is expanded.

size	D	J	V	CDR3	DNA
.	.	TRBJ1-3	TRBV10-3	CAIRGSRDYNTGGPIYF	TGTGCCATCAGGGGGTCTCGGGACTACAACACCGGGGGCCCCATATATTTT
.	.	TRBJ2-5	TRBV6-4	CASSGIEWGETQYF	TGTGCCAGCAGTGGAATAGAGTGGGGAGAGACCCAGTACTTC
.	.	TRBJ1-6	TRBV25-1	CASSATGQGRRNSPLHF	TGTGCCAGCAGTGCTACCGGGCAGGGGAGAAGGAATTCACCCCTCCACTTT
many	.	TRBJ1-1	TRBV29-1	CSVRGRMNTEAFF	TGCAGCGTCCGGGGACGCATGAACACTGAAGCTTTCTTT
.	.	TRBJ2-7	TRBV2	CASSLSSGSSREQYF	TGTGCCAGCAGTTTATCATCGGGCTCCTCGCGAGAGCAGTACTTC
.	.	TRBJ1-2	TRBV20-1	CSAKAGAFNYGYTF	TGCAGTGCCAAAGCAGGGGCGTTTAACTATGGCTACACCTTC
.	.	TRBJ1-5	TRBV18	CASSPRDVDQPQHF	TGTGCCAGCTCACCAAGGGACGTAGATCAGCCCCAGCATTTT
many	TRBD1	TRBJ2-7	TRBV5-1	CASSTGQGYEQYF	TGTGCCAGCAGTACGGGACAGGGCTACGAGCAGTACTTC
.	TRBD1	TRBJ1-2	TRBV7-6	CASDRQGDRYTF	TGTGCCAGCGATAGACAGGGTGATCGCTACACCTTC
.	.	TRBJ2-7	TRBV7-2	CASSFVPHNEQYF	TGTGCCAGCAGCTTCGTCCCCCACAATGAGCAGTACTTC
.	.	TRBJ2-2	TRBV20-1	CSAPVAGEGAGELFF	TGCAGTGCTCCTGTGGCGGGAGAGGGGGCCGGGGAGCTGTTTTTT
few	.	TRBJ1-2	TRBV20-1	CSAGSRAEKTNYGYTF	TGCAGTGCTGGCTCGCGGGCCGAAAAAACTAACTATGGCTACACCTTC
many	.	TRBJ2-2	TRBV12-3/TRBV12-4	CASGAGGNTGELFF	TGTGCCAGTGGGGCTGGGGGGAACACCGGGGAGCTGTTTTTT
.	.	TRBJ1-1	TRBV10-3	CAINEGGSGYTEAFF	TGTGCCATCAACGAGGGAGGCAGTGGCTACACTGAAGCTTTCTTT
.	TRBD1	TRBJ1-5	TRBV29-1	CSVWTGSRNQPQHF	TGCAGCGTCTGGACAGGGTCCCGCAATCAGCCCCAGCATTTT
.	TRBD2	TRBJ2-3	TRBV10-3	CAISESTSGSHTDTQYF	TGTGCCATCAGTGAGTCGACTAGCGGGAGTCACACAGATACGCAGTATTTT
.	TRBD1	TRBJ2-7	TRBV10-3	CASSEGGYWLEQYF	TGTGCCAGCAGTGAAGGGGGCTACTGGCTCGAGCAGTACTTC